These 22 T cell receptor beta chains originate from one sample sequenced in a study of T-cell reconstitution after alpha-beta-depleted transplantation in children. Unique molecular identifiers were incorporated when the TCRbeta library was constructed. From the PCR reads, TCRdb called clonotypes with MiXCR, one entry per CDR3 protein. The sample consists of approximately 240,000 distinct CDR3 sequences, under 13% of them appearing once. Sequences were derived from PBMCs, sampled before TCRalphabeta/CD19-depleted stem cell transplant. Receptor source: a child less than two years old with acute myeloid leukemia, due to receive a stem cell transplant.

The sample holds many counts of this clonotype. V is TRBV20-1 and J is TRBJ1-1, with a weak D call TRBD1 (5 bases). The CDR3 has 13 amino acids. V shed 1 base and J shed 1 base, with 7 bases lying between them. From germline, CDR1 is DFQATT and CDR2 SNEGSKA (reference sequence). CDR3 nucleotide sequence: TGCAGTGCTAGAGTCGGGGGGAACACTGAAGCTTTCTTT. Its translation: CSARVGGNTEAFF.

On this clonotype itself: A read error may explain this, as a much larger clone is one base away. The chain couples TRBV12-3 or TRBV12-4 to TRBJ1-2, with TRBD1 matching 7 bases. This CDR3 spans 13 amino acids. Here the CDR3 reads CASNLQGNYGDTF. The CDR3, as DNA: TGTGCCAGCAACCTACAGGGGAACTATGGCGACACCTTC.

This clonotype was seen ten or more times. The chain employs TRBV5-1 and TRBJ2-7; 10 nucleotides line up with TRBD2. The CDR3 totals 13 residues. The germline V gene encodes CDR1 SGHRS and CDR2 YFSETQ. J lost 7 bases, V lost 4 bases, and 5 bases had no gene match. Here the CDR3 DNA reads TGCGCCAGCAGCCTTACTAGCGGGAATGAGCAGTACTTC. This encodes CASSLTSGNEQYF.

This clonotype was seen repeatedly, ten times or more. The chain recombines TRBV7-9 with TRBJ2-1; a weak D match, TRBD1 (6 bases). Germline V gene sequence: CDR1 SEHNR, CDR2 FQNEAQ (reference sequence). There are 16 residues in the CDR3. Deletions cut 5 bases from V and 3 bases from J, with 17 bases between. The CDR3 coding sequence is TGTGCCAGCAGCACCGAGGACAGATTATTCTACAATGAGCAGTTCTTC. Protein sequence: CASSTEDRLFYNEQFF.

This chain connects TRBV25-1 to TRBJ2-3, with 7 bases aligning to TRBD2. V trimming: 7 bases; J trimming: 8 bases; junction bases outside the gene matches: 3. This CDR3 region has 11 residues. Germline V gene sequence: CDR1 MGHDK, CDR2 SYGVNS. In DNA, the CDR3 is TGTGCCAGCACCTCGGGGGGTACGCAGTATTTT. As protein: CASTSGGTQYF.

This clonotype was seen many times. The CDR3 region is CSATGWGGYTF. For the CDR3, the DNA is TGCAGTGCTACTGGATGGGGAGGCTACACCTTC. J is TRBJ1-2 and V is TRBV20-1, with D hard to call. CDR3 length: 11 amino acids. The germline CDR1 and CDR2 sequences are DFQATT and SNEGSKA (reference sequence). V was shortened by 4 bases and J by 8 bases, with 11 bases between the two germline ends.

In its sample, this clonotype was seen many times. This sequence joins TRBV18 and TRBJ2-7; 12 nucleotides align to TRBD1. Germline CDR1 and CDR2: KGHSH and LQKENI. The CDR3 runs 15 residues. V dropped 2 bases and J dropped 4; count of bases not matched to a gene: 3. CDR3 DNA sequence: TGTGCCAGCTCACCAGGGACAGGGGGCGGATACGAGCAGTACTTC. This sequence encodes CASSPGTGGGYEQYF.

The gene calls are TRBV19 and TRBJ1-5; D not certain. The CDR3 length is 13 residues. V lost 7 bases to trimming and J lost 3 bases, with 10 bases between them. CDR1 and CDR2 (germline): LNHDA, SQIVND (reference sequence). Here the CDR3 DNA reads TGTGCCAGTACCGACTTTGACAATCAGCCCCAGCATTTT. It yields the protein CASTDFDNQPQHF. The whole variable domain, remainder taken from reference TRBV19 and TRBJ1-5, is DGGITQSPKYLFRKEGQNVTLSCEQNLNHDAMYWYRQDPGQGLRLIYYSQIVNDFQKGDIAEGYSVSREKKESFPLTVTSAQKNPTAFYLCASTDFDNQPQHFGDGTRLSIL.

Ten or more counts support this clonotype. J is TRBJ2-1 and V is TRBV24-1; D is uncertain. Per the germline V gene, CDR1 is KGHDR and CDR2 is SFDVKD. The CDR3 length is 11 residues. V was cut by 4 bases and J by 7 bases, with 4 bases left in between. CDR3 in DNA: TGTGCCACCAGTGAGACTAATGAGCAGTTCTTC. Amino acids: CATSETNEQFF.

The rearrangement uses TRBV5-1 and TRBJ1-1; maybe TRBD1 (5 bases). Germline loops: CDR1 SGHRS, CDR2 YFSETQ. Trimming shortened V by 3 bases and J by 4 bases, and 16 bases separated the two germline ends. This CDR3 region has 15 residues. The CDR3 DNA is TGCGCCAGCAGCTATCGAGGGGCTGAAAGCACTGAAGCTTTCTTT. This sequence encodes CASSYRGAESTEAFF. Full variable domain (missing parts from reference TRBV5-1 and TRBJ1-1): KAGVTQTPRYLIKTRGQQVTLSCSPISGHRSVSWYQQTPGQGLQFLFEYFSETQRNKGNFPGRFSGRQFSNSRSEMNVSTLELGDSALYLCASSYRGAESTEAFFGQGTRLTVV.

This clonotype was picked up many times. This sequence joins TRBV5-4 and TRBJ1-1, with 9 bases lining up with TRBD1. The CDR3 extends over 15 amino acids. V was clipped by 2 bases and J by 3 bases; unmatched bases: 5. CDR1 SGHNT and CDR2 YYREEE come from the germline V gene (reference sequence). The chain's CDR3 is CASSFTTGGDTEAFF. CDR3 sequence (DNA): TGTGCCAGCAGCTTTACGACAGGGGGGGACACTGAAGCTTTCTTT.

This clonotype came up many times. The chain links TRBV29-1 to TRBJ2-1; 9 positions match TRBD1. CDR1 and CDR2 (germline): SQVTM, ANQGSEA. The CDR3 has 13 residues. Trimming at V came to 7 bases and at J to 4 bases, leaving 5 bases not matched to a gene. CDR3 bases: TGCAGCGCCGAGACAGGGGGATACAATGAGCAGTTCTTC. It is translated as CSAETGGYNEQFF.

This clonotype was found many times. The chain employs TRBV18 and TRBJ1-1; unclear D gene. The CDR3 is 14 residues long. CDR1 is KGHSH, CDR2 LQKENI, per germline. V shed 2 bases and J shed 1 base, with 8 bases lying between them. CDR3 region: CASSPRDTNTEAFF. Written as DNA, the CDR3 is TGTGCCAGCTCACCAAGAGATACGAACACTGAAGCTTTCTTT.

The table lists this clonotype with many counts. The rearrangement links TRBV11-2 to TRBJ2-5; a possible D gene is TRBD1 (5 bases). Per the germline V gene, CDR1 is SGHAT and CDR2 is FQNNGV. The CDR3 loop spans 14 amino acids. Trimming removed 1 base at V and 5 bases at J, with 11 bases between. The DNA of the CDR3 is TGTGCCAGCAGCTTAGGGCCAGGGCTCGAGACCCAGTACTTC. Its translation: CASSLGPGLETQYF.

The sample holds many counts of this clonotype. The chain joins TRBV20-1 to TRBJ2-3; 10 bases line up with TRBD2. The CDR3 runs 13 residues. Germline loops: CDR1 DFQATT, CDR2 SNEGSKA (reference sequence). V was clipped by 2 bases and J by 5 bases; unmatched bases: 1. The CDR3 loop reads CSARRLAGDTQYF. For the CDR3, the DNA is TGCAGTGCTAGAAGACTAGCGGGAGATACGCAGTATTTT.

V gene TRBV7-6 combines with J gene TRBJ2-1; 7 nucleotides agree with TRBD1. Trimming took 0 bases from V and 7 from J; bases not matched to a gene: 9. Germline V gene data show CDR1 as SGHVS and CDR2 as FNYEAQ. The CDR3 extends over 16 amino acids. CDR3 protein: CASSLALDRVRNEQFF. For the CDR3, the DNA is TGTGCCAGCAGCTTAGCCCTCGACAGGGTTCGGAATGAGCAGTTCTTC.

For this clonotype: Mismatch with germline at one junction end may stem from a read error. V usage is TRBV29-1 and J usage is TRBJ1-2; 8 nucleotides agree with TRBD1. The CDR3 spans 12 residues. Germline V CDR1 and CDR2: SQVTM, ANQGSEA. CDR3 coding DNA: TGCAGCATCGACAGGGGTAACTATGGCCACACCTTC. Protein: CSIDRGNYGHTF.

Many counts were recorded for this clonotype. The chain joins TRBV12-3 or TRBV12-4 to TRBJ1-4; no reliable D call. This CDR3 comprises 12 residues. Trimming stripped 2 bases from V and 8 bases from J, with 6 bases between. The CDR3 DNA reads as TGTGCCAGCAGTTTAAACGGGGAAAAACTGTTTTTT. As protein: CASSLNGEKLFF.

V and J are TRBV21-1 and TRBJ2-5; the table's D gene call, TRBD1, was not cross checked with the DNA. TRBV21-1 is assigned pseudogene status. CDR3 length equals 17 residues. The CDR3 loop is CASSKGNRERVQETQYF. As DNA, the CDR3 is TGTGCCAGCAGCAAAGGGAACAGGGAGAGAGTCCAAGAGACCCAGTACTTC.

This clonotype was observed at least ten times. The chain combines TRBV20-1 with TRBJ1-2, with a tentative D call TRBD1 (6 bases). V was shortened by 5 bases and J by 0 bases, with 7 bases between the two germline ends. The CDR3 runs 12 residues. The V gene's germline CDR1 is DFQATT and CDR2 SNEGSKA (reference sequence). CDR3 sequence reads: CSAWTANYGYTF. The CDR3 DNA follows: TGCAGTGCTTGGACAGCTAACTATGGCTACACCTTC.

This clonotype has at least ten counts. The chain employs TRBV5-1 and TRBJ1-1; the D gene is possibly TRBD1 (6 bases). Germline assignment: CDR1 SGHRS and CDR2 YFSETQ. The CDR3 is 15 residues long. The V gene lost 5 bases and the J gene lost 5 bases, with 19 bases spanning the gap. In nucleotides, the CDR3 is TGCGCCAGCAGGGGAGGGGGGGCGATGGGGACTGAAGCTTTCTTT. This encodes CASRGGGAMGTEAFF.

This clonotype was detected a few times. The chain combines TRBV5-1 with TRBJ2-5, with D unresolved. This CDR3 contains 12 residues. With 0 bases removed from V and 5 bases from J, the gap between germline ends came to 5 bases. From germline, CDR1 is SGHRS and CDR2 YFSETQ. CDR3 bases: TGCGCCAGCAGCTTGGGCAAGGAGACCCAGTACTTC. Residues: CASSLGKETQYF.